The clone carrying this T cell receptor (beta chain) turned up a few times. The data originate from a study of blood T cell repertoires in COVID-19. Study information: Some COVID-19 samples were acute and others convalescent; all came from the United States, Italy and Spain. PBMCs, B-cell-depleted T cells, or T cells were the source of the cDNA or gDNA that made up the material.

This CDR3 comprises 16 residues. In germline, CDR1 is SGHNT, CDR2 YENEEA. With V trimmed by 1 base and J by 6 bases, 9 bases remained unmatched. Authors' data handling: Counts of nucleated cells, estimated from reference gene primer amplification, were obtained. The data were produced by immunoSEQ multiplex PCR, yet TCRdb's version contains in-frame clones alone and is incomplete. The V and J calls and clone size come from that table; D and trimming were worked out from the DNA. The sample comprises around 270,000 clones, about 89% of which are singletons, and about 5% rests with the top ten. The TCR was taken from a man aged 35 to 55 with acute or convalescent COVID-19. The sample consisted of peripheral blood. The chain couples TRBV11-3 to TRBJ2-1; 7 bases are a match to TRBD2. This chain's CDR3 is CASSLATRGTGNEQFF. DNA of the CDR3: TGTGCCAGCAGCTTAGCTACGCGGGGGACTGGCAATGAGCAGTTCTTC. The entire variable domain, with the rest obtained from reference TRBV11-3 and TRBJ2-1, is as follows: EAGVVQSPRYKIIEKKQPVAFWCNPISGHNTLYWYLQNLGQGPELLIRYENEEAVDDSQLPKDRFSAERLKGVDSTLKIQPAELGDSAVYLCASSLATRGTGNEQFFGPGTRLTVL.